This T cell receptor beta chain derives from a study of beta chain features in type 1 diabetes. General observations from the study: In all four CD4+ subsets, TCRB CDR3 length was significantly, moderately reduced in type 1 diabetes. Patients' naive, central memory and regulatory TCRB repertoires appeared more alike than those of healthy donors.

Sequencing targeted expressed TCRB transcripts, as all isolated RNA had been reverse transcribed. Regulatory, naive and central memory T cell samples averaged roughly 3.5 million reads. The protocol was immunoSEQ multiplex PCR, while the TCRdb copy is restricted to in-frame clones and leaves out a portion. The table shows around 340,000 clones, with roughly a fifth occurring only once. The V segment lost 3 bases and the J segment 6 bases; nucleotides outside the gene matches: 7. Germline CDR1 and CDR2: KGHSH and LQKENI. This CDR3 comprises 14 residues. Regarding this clone: What it binds is unknown.

The TCR was taken from a woman under 30 in good health. The chain has TRBV18 and TRBJ1-2; TRBD1 agrees at 7 bases. The sample consisted of naive CD4+ T cells from blood. The CDR3 here is CASSPYRQGDGYTF. The CDR3 nucleotides read TGTGCCAGCTCACCGTATCGACAGGGAGATGGCTACACCTTC.